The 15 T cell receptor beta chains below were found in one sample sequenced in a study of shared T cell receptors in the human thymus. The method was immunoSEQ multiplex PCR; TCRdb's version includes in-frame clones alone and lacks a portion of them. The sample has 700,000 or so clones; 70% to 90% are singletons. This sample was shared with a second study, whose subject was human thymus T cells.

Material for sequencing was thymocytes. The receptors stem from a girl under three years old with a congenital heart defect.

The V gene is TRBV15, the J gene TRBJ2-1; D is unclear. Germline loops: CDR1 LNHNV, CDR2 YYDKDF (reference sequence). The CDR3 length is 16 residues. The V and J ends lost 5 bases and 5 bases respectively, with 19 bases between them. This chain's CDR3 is CATSGPMGPTHNEQFF. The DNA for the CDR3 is TGTGCCACCAGCGGGCCTATGGGCCCTACCCACAATGAGCAGTTCTTC.

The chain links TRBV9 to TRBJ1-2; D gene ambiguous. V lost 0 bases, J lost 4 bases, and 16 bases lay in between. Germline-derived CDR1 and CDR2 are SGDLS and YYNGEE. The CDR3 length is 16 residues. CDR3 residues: CASSVGGSRRTYGYTF. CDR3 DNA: TGTGCCAGCAGCGTAGGGGGATCTCGGAGGACCTATGGCTACACCTTC. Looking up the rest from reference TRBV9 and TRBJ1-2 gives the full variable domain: DSGVTQTPKHLITATGQRVTLRCSPRSGDLSVYWYQQSLDQGLQFLIQYYNGEERAKGNILERFSAQQFPDLHSELNLSSLELGDSALYFCASSVGGSRRTYGYTFGSGTRLTVV.

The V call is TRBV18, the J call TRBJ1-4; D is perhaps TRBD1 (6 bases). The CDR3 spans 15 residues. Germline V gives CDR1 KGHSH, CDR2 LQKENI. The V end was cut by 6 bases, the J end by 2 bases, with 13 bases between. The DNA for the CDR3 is TGTGCCAGCTCGCGGGCAGGGGCGACTAATGAAAAACTGTTTTTT. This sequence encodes CASSRAGATNEKLFF. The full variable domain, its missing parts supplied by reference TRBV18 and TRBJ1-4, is NAGVMQNPRHLVRRRGQEARLRCSPMKGHSHVYWYRQLPEEGLKFMVYLQKENIIDESGMPKERFSAEFPKEGPSILRIQQVVRGDSAAYFCASSRAGATNEKLFFGSGTQLSVL.

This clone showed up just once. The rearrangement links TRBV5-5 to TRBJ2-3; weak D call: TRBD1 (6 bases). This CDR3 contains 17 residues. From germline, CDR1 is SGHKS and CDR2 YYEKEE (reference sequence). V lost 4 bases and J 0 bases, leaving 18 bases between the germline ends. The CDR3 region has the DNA TGTGCCAGCAGCAACCGACAGGAAGCTACTAGCACAGATACGCAGTATTTT. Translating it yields CASSNRQEATSTDTQYF.

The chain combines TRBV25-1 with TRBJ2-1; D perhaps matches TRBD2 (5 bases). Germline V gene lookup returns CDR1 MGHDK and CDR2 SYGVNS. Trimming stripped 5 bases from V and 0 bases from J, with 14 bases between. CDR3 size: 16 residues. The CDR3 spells CASSRGSSSSYNEQFF. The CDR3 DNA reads TGTGCCAGCAGTCGCGGGTCCTCGAGCTCCTACAATGAGCAGTTCTTC.

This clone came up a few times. The CDR3 DNA follows: TGCGCCAGCAGCCAAGAAATAATCGTCGGAAACACCATATATTTT. This codes for CASSQEIIVGNTIYF. The V gene is TRBV4-1, the J gene TRBJ1-3; the D is unclear. V lost 0 bases and J lost 4, with 10 bases in between. The CDR3 has 15 amino acids. CDR1 and CDR2 (germline): MGHRA, YSYEKL.

The CDR3: CASSIEGASERETQYF. The CDR3, as DNA: TGTGCCAGTAGTATAGAAGGGGCTAGTGAACGAGAGACCCAGTACTTC. The chain links TRBV19 to TRBJ2-5, with D possibly matching TRBD1 (5 bases). The CDR3 extends over 16 amino acids. Germline values: CDR1 LNHDA, CDR2 SQIVND (reference sequence). The V end was cut by 0 bases, the J end by 4 bases, with 15 bases between. The full variable domain, in which reference TRBV19 and TRBJ2-5 provide the parts outside the CDR3, is DGGITQSPKYLFRKEGQNVTLSCEQNLNHDAMYWYRQDPGQGLRLIYYSQIVNDFQKGDIAEGYSVSREKKESFPLTVTSAQKNPTAFYLCASSIEGASERETQYFGPGTRLLVL.

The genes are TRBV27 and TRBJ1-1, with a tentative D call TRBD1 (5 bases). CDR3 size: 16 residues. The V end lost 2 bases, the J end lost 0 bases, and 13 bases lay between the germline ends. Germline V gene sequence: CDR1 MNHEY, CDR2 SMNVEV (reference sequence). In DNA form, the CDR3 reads TGTGCCAGCAGTTTAAGGGTGGGGCAGCTGAACACTGAAGCTTTCTTT. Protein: CASSLRVGQLNTEAFF.

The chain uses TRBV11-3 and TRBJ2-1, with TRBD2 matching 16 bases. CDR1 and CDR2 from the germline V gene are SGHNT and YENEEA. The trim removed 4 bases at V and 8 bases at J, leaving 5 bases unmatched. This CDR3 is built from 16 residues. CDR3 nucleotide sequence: TGTGCCAGCAGCTCGGGGACTAGCGGGGGGGCAGATGAGCAGTTCTTC. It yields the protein CASSSGTSGGADEQFF.

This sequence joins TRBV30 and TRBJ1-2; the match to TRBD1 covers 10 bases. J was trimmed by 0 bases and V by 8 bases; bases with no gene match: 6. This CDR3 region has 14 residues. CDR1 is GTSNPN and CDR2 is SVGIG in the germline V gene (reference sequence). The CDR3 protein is CAQDRGTSNYGYTF. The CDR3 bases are TGTGCCCAGGACAGGGGGACCTCTAACTATGGCTACACCTTC.

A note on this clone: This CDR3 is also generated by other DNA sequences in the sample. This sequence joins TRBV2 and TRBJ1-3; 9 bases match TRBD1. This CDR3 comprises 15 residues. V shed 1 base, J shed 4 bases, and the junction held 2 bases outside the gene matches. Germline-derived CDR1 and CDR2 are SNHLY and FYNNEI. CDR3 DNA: TGTGCCAGCAGTGAAGGGACAGGGGTCGGAAACACCATATATTTT. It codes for CASSEGTGVGNTIYF.

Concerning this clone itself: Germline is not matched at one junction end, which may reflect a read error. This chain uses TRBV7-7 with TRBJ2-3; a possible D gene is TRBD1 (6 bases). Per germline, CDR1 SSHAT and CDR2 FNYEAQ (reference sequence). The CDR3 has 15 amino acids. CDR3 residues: CASSLSKGGTDTQYF. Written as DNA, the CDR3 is TGTGCTAGCAGCTTAAGTAAGGGGGGCACAGATACGCAGTATTTT.

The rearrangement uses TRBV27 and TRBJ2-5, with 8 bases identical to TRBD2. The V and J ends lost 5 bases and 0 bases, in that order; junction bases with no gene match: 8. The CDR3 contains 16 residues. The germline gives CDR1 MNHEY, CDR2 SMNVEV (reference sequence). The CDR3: CASSTWYSGDQETQYF. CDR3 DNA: TGTGCCAGCAGTACCTGGTATAGCGGGGACCAAGAGACCCAGTACTTC.

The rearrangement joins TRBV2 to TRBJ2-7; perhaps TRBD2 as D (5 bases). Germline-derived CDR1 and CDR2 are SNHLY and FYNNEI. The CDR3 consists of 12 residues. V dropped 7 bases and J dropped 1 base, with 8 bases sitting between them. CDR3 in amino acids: CASKRESYEQYF. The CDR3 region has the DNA TGTGCCAGCAAGAGGGAATCCTACGAGCAGTACTTC.

The CDR3: CASSFDRPSYEQYF. In DNA form, the CDR3 reads TGTGCCAGCAGTTTTGACAGACCCTCCTACGAGCAGTACTTC. The gene calls are TRBV28 and TRBJ2-7, with D maybe TRBD1 (5 bases). Germline V CDR1 and CDR2: MDHEN, SYDVKM. With 3 bases removed from V and 0 bases from J, the gap between germline ends came to 9 bases. The CDR3 is made up of 14 amino acids. Variable domain in full (rest from reference TRBV28 and TRBJ2-7): DVKVTQSSRYLVKRTGEKVFLECVQDMDHENMFWYRQDPGLGLRLIYFSYDVKMKEKGDIPEGYSVSREKKERFSLILESASTNQTSMYLCASSFDRPSYEQYFGPGTRLTVT.